This passage covers 3 T cell receptor beta chains from one sample sequenced in a study of blood T cell repertoires in COVID-19 (dated by TCRdb to 2020 to 2021). Library creation used the immunoSEQ multiplex PCR assay. TCRdb holds this immuneACCESS table with in-frame rearrangements only. Some clones are missing; in checked studies, unresolved V genes explain under half, and the rest has no known cause. For this sample the table gives 450,000 or so clones, of which 80% to 95% were detected only once. 0.6% of the sample lies in the top ten. Sequencing was performed on PBMCs or T cells enriched from blood (not recorded which). The receptor source for this set is a man aged 18 to 30 who had recovered from COVID-19.

The chain recombines TRBV6-5 with TRBJ2-5, with TRBD2 identical over 9 bases. Germline trimming cut 8 bases from V and 5 bases from J; bases unmatched to any gene: 12. The CDR3 sequence is 15 residues long. Germline CDR1 MNHEY, CDR2 SVGAGI. The CDR3 coding sequence is TGTGCCAGCCTCCCCAGACTAGCGGCTAGGGAGACCCAGTACTTC. It is translated as CASLPRLAARETQYF.

The chain recombines TRBV3-1 (or the pseudogene TRBV3-2) with TRBJ1-4; unclear D gene. The germline CDR1 and CDR2 sequences are LGHDT and YNNKEL (reference sequence). This CDR3 comprises 17 residues. V lost 4 bases to trimming and J lost 3 bases, with 18 bases between them. CDR3 bases: TGTGCCAGCAGCCGGGCGGGAAAAAAGTGGGCTAATGAAAAACTGTTTTTT. Residues: CASSRAGKKWANEKLFF.

This chain links TRBV28 with TRBJ2-7; 7 bases agree with TRBD1. Looked up from germline, CDR1 is MDHEN and CDR2 is SYDVKM. The CDR3 has 17 amino acids. V gave up 6 bases and J gave up 3 bases; unmatched junction bases: 17. The CDR3 protein is CASSTGTVDIGGYEQYF. DNA of the CDR3: TGTGCCAGCAGCACCGGGACAGTAGACATAGGGGGCTACGAGCAGTACTTC.